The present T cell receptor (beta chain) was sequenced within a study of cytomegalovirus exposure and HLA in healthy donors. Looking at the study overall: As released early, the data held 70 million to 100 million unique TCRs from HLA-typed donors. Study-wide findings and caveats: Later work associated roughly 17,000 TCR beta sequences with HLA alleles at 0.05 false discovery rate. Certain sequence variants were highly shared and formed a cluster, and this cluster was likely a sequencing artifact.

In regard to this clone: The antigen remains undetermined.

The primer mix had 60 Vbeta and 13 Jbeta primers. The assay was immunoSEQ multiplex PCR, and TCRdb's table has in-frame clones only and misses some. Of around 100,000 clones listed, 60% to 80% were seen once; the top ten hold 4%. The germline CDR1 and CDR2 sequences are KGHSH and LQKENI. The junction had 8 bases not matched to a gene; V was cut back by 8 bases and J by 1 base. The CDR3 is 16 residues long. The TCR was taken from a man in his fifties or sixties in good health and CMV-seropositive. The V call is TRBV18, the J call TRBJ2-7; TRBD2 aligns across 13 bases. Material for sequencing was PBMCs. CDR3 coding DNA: TGTGCCAGCACGCGGACTAGCGGGAGTGGGTCCTACGAGCAGTACTTC. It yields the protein CASTRTSGSGSYEQYF.